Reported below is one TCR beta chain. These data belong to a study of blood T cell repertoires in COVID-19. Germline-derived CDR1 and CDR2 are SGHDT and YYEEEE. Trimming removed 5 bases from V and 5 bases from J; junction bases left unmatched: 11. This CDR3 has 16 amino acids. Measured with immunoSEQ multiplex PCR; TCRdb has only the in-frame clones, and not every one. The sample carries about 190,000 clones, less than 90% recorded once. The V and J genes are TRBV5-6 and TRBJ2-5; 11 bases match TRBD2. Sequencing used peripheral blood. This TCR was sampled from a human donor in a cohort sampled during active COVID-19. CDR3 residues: CASSYTSGGLKETQYF. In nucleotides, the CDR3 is TGTGCCAGCAGTTATACTAGCGGGGGACTCAAGGAGACCCAGTACTTC.